This entry is about one TCR beta chain. Its antigen is not yet known. No qualities accompany the bases; no much larger clone lies one base away. This specimen comes from a study of blood T cell repertoires in COVID-19 (dated by TCRdb to 2018 to 2020). Study-wide context: Samples covering the acute and convalescent phases of COVID-19 were provided by collaborators in the United States, Italy and Spain. Samples were obtained from the ongoing ImmuneRACE study (first 160 participants) and from over 1,000 subjects provided by 6 global collaborators. Sample metadata almost always included a de-identified subject ID, COVID-19 status, age in years and sex. Deeply sampled blood TCRbeta repertoires from subjects exposed to, actively infected with, or recovered from COVID-19 were included in the dataset. The prospective study material was composed of cDNA or gDNA derived from T cells, B-cell-depleted T cells, or PBMCs. Where available, HLA class I and class II types were obtained from metadata supplied by the sample provider rather than from assay-based typing. The repertoires were made available in a free public database intended to serve as a resource for research on the immune response to SARS-CoV-2. Broader findings and caveats from the paper: The quantity of clinical and demographic metadata differed by source and by participant and was supplied without curation.

TCRbeta CDR3 regions were amplified from genomic DNA using the immunoSEQ Assay, a bias-controlled multiplex PCR. The study's own analysis went as follows. Nucleated cell counts per sample were estimated from amplification of reference gene primers within the assay. To quantify the absolute abundance of each unique TCRbeta CDR3 rearrangement, sequence reads were collapsed and filtered. For each sample, productive Simpson clonality was calculated by taking the square root of Simpson's diversity index across productive rearrangements. Not all clones reach the TCRdb copy of this immuneACCESS table, which keeps in-frame sequences only. Checked studies attribute under half of the gap to unresolved V genes and leave the rest unexplained. For V, J and clone size, that table is used; D and trimming come from the DNA. The sample records approximately 71,000 clones, around three quarters of which are singletons. The top ten clones comprise 23% of the sample.

Sequences MNHEY (CDR1) and SVGAGI (CDR2) are obtained from the germline V gene. The CDR3 has 14 amino acids, counting the end cysteine and phenylalanine. The DNA shown is the 42-base CDR3, in frame from base 1. Ends trimmed: V by 6 bases, J by 7 bases; bases unmatched to a gene: 8. Collaborating institutions collected whole blood in K2EDTA tubes following their own protocols. For TCRbeta analysis, collaborator samples were shipped as frozen whole blood, as isolated PBMCs, or as DNA extracted from either sample type. The rearranged chain carries TRBV6-5 and TRBJ2-2; 7 central bases correspond to TRBD2. What was sequenced was peripheral blood. This sequence originates from a human donor in a cohort sampled during active COVID-19. The CDR3 region has the sequence CASRGPGGGGELFF. At the DNA level, the sequence is TGTGCCAGCAGGGGCCCGGGGGGTGGCGGGGAGCTGTTTTTT.